What follows describes a single TCR beta chain. Its matching antigen is unknown. Sequencing was performed with immunoSEQ multiplex PCR; in TCRdb, only in-frame clones are kept and a portion is missing. There are 1,400,000 or so clones in the sample; 98% occur only once, and approximately 0.38% lies in the top ten. The sample is drawn from a study of shared clonotypes between healthy human individuals. With 6 bases removed from V and 7 bases from J, the gap between germline ends came to 10 bases. The CDR3 runs to 12 residues. The germline V gene has CDR1 MNHNY and CDR2 SVGAGI (reference sequence). General study results and limits: Memory subsets generally showed smaller estimated richness than naive subsets did.

This receptor was taken from a man under 40 in good health. The rearrangement joins TRBV6-6 to TRBJ1-5, with no clear D. The specimen was naive CD4+ T cells sorted from blood. The subset is: CD45RA+ positively selected. The CDR3 loop is CASSPRRQPQHF. CDR3 sequence (DNA): TGTGCCAGCAGCCCCCGGAGACAGCCCCAGCATTTT.